These 19 T cell receptor beta chains came from one sample sequenced in a study of cytomegalovirus exposure and HLA in healthy donors. Clones were read by immunoSEQ multiplex PCR, and TCRdb kept only the in-frame ones, dropping some. The table shows about 64,000 clones, with around 90% occurring only once. The source material was PBMCs. These receptors were collected from a woman under 30 in good health and CMV-seronegative.

The CDR3 bases are TGTGCCAGCAGCTTAGTAGCAGACTACGAGCAGTACTTC. Amino acids: CASSLVADYEQYF. The chain carries TRBV7-8 and TRBJ2-7; D is undetermined. The CDR3 covers 13 residues. Germline V gene sequence: CDR1 SGHVS, CDR2 FQNEAQ. V dropped 1 base and J dropped 3 bases, with 7 bases sitting between them.

The chain employs TRBV5-5 and TRBJ2-1; 11 nucleotides align to TRBD2. Germline CDR1 is SGHKS and CDR2 is YYEKEE (reference sequence). The J segment lost 9 bases and the V segment lost 4 bases, leaving 9 bases of the junction unmatched. This CDR3 region has 15 residues. CDR3 nucleotide sequence: TGTGCCAGCAGCCTAATCCCGGGACTAGCGGTTGAGCAGTTCTTC. Amino acid sequence: CASSLIPGLAVEQFF.

The V call is TRBV7-2, the J call TRBJ2-5; D is unclear. This CDR3 spans 14 amino acids. V was shortened by 5 bases and J by 5 bases, with 15 bases between the two germline ends. Germline V gene sequence: CDR1 SGHTA, CDR2 FQGNSA. CDR3 residues: CASSPGTVGETQYF. CDR3 bases: TGTGCCAGCAGCCCTGGAACCGTCGGGGAGACCCAGTACTTC.

The V and J genes are TRBV11-3 and TRBJ2-3, with D unresolved. From germline, CDR1 is SGHNT and CDR2 YENEEA. V lost 5 bases and J lost 0, with 15 bases in between. The CDR3 length is 16 residues. The CDR3 reads CASSPRPWASTDTQYF. CDR3 in DNA: TGTGCCAGCAGCCCCCGTCCCTGGGCTAGCACAGATACGCAGTATTTT.

This clone has only a few counts. V usage is TRBV27 and J usage is TRBJ2-7, with TRBD2 matching over 9 bases. Germline assignment: CDR1 MNHEY and CDR2 SMNVEV (reference sequence). This CDR3 has 16 residues. V was clipped by 6 bases and J by 0 bases; unmatched bases: 9. The CDR3 is CASSPQRAGGSYEQYF. For the CDR3, the DNA is TGTGCCAGCAGCCCGCAACGAGCGGGAGGCTCCTACGAGCAGTACTTC.

This chain joins TRBV19 and TRBJ1-5; perhaps TRBD1 as D (5 bases). This CDR3 comprises 14 residues. The germline V gene encodes CDR1 LNHDA and CDR2 SQIVND (reference sequence). Trimming removed 3 bases from V and 3 bases from J, with 9 bases in between. The CDR3 DNA reads TGTGCCAGTAGTATCAGGGTGAACAATCAGCCCCAGCATTTT. The encoded protein is CASSIRVNNQPQHF.

The CDR3 DNA follows: TGCGCCAGCAATAGGGACACTTCTCCCTACGAGCAGTACTTC. It is translated as CASNRDTSPYEQYF. The chain is built from TRBV5-1 and TRBJ2-7; the D gene is possibly TRBD1 (6 bases). The length of the CDR3 is 14 residues. V dropped 6 bases and J dropped 2 bases, with 15 bases sitting between them. The germline V gene encodes CDR1 SGHRS and CDR2 YFSETQ.

The chain has TRBV15 and TRBJ1-3, with 8 bases that match TRBD1. Trimming removed 3 bases from V and 3 bases from J; junction bases left unmatched: 1. Looked up from germline, CDR1 is LNHNV and CDR2 is YYDKDF (reference sequence). There are 14 residues in the CDR3. This CDR3 is CATSRDRDGNTIYF. The CDR3 nucleotides read TGTGCCACCAGCAGGGACAGGGATGGAAACACCATATATTTT. Drawing the rest from reference TRBV15 and TRBJ1-3, the complete variable domain is DAMVIQNPRYQVTQFGKPVTLSCSQTLNHNVMYWYQQKSSQAPKLLFHYYDKDFNNEADTPDNFQSRRPNTSFCFLDIRSPGLGDTAMYLCATSRDRDGNTIYFGEGSWLTVV.

CDR3 in DNA: TGTGCCAGCAGCCGACAGGGGGGATGGTATGGCTACACCTTC. Protein product: CASSRQGGWYGYTF. The V and J genes are TRBV6-6 and TRBJ1-2; 9 bases are shared with TRBD1. CDR1 is MNHNY, CDR2 SVGAGI, per germline (reference sequence). There are 14 residues in the CDR3. J was trimmed by 5 bases and V by 6 bases; bases with no gene match: 7.

This clone appeared a single time. This chain links TRBV29-1 with TRBJ2-3; TRBD2 agrees at 10 bases. This CDR3 is built from 14 residues. From germline, CDR1 is SQVTM and CDR2 ANQGSEA. V shed 4 bases, J shed 2 bases, and the junction held 3 bases outside the gene matches. The CDR3 sequence is CSVALAGTTDTQYF. The CDR3 DNA reads as TGCAGCGTTGCACTAGCGGGGACCACAGATACGCAGTATTTT.

The count of this clone is one. This chain uses TRBV20-1 with TRBJ2-7, with D unresolved. Germline CDR1 reads DFQATT; CDR2 reads SNEGSKA (reference sequence). CDR3 length: 11 amino acids. The V and J ends lost 3 bases and 5 bases respectively, with 8 bases between them. The CDR3 region is CSASRVHEQYF. The CDR3 nucleotides are TGCAGTGCTAGTCGGGTCCACGAGCAGTACTTC.

J is TRBJ1-1 and V is TRBV4-3; D remains unclear. The CDR3 covers 15 residues. The germline gives CDR1 LGHNA, CDR2 YSLEER. V was pared by 0 bases and J by 5 bases, with 13 bases between. CDR3 in amino acids: CASSQDQYARTEAFF. The CDR3, as DNA: TGCGCCAGCAGCCAAGATCAGTATGCGCGGACTGAAGCTTTCTTT.

J is TRBJ1-1 and V is TRBV18; 9 bases agree with TRBD1. V lost 2 bases, J lost 4 bases, and 5 bases stayed unmatched. Germline V gene lookup returns CDR1 KGHSH and CDR2 LQKENI. The CDR3 has 15 amino acids. CDR3 sequence (DNA): TGTGCCAGCTCACCAGGGACAGGGAGGGTCACTGAAGCTTTCTTT. As protein: CASSPGTGRVTEAFF. The complete variable domain, with remaining parts taken from reference TRBV18 and TRBJ1-1, reads NAGVMQNPRHLVRRRGQEARLRCSPMKGHSHVYWYRQLPEEGLKFMVYLQKENIIDESGMPKERFSAEFPKEGPSILRIQQVVRGDSAAYFCASSPGTGRVTEAFFGQGTRLTVV.

V usage is TRBV10-3 and J usage is TRBJ2-7, with 11 positions matching TRBD2. The CDR3 covers 17 residues. The V segment lost 3 bases and the J segment 2 bases; nucleotides outside the gene matches: 9. Germline V gene sequence: CDR1 ENHRY, CDR2 SYGVKD. The CDR3 spells CAISEAVGLAETYEQYF. The CDR3 DNA reads TGTGCCATCAGTGAAGCTGTGGGACTAGCGGAAACCTACGAGCAGTACTTC.

The V call is TRBV29-1, the J call TRBJ1-2; weak D call: TRBD1 (6 bases). This CDR3 region has 12 residues. CDR1 and CDR2 (germline): SQVTM, ANQGSEA. Between the trimmed V and J ends, which lost 6 bases and 0 bases, there was a span of 8 bases. The CDR3 reads CSVGASNYGYTF. The CDR3 DNA reads TGCAGCGTGGGGGCTTCTAACTATGGCTACACCTTC.

The chain combines TRBV6-1 with TRBJ2-2; 7 positions match TRBD1. J was trimmed by 2 bases and V by 8 bases; bases with no gene match: 2. Per the germline V gene, CDR1 is MNHNS and CDR2 is SASEGT. The CDR3 length is 13 residues. The CDR3 here is CASGTANTGELFF. CDR3 nucleotide sequence: TGTGCCAGCGGGACAGCCAACACCGGGGAGCTGTTTTTT.

This clone was seen just once. V and J are TRBV7-6 and TRBJ1-1; 8 bases are shared with TRBD1. The ends lost 7 bases at V and 0 bases at J; junction bases unmatched: 28. Germline-derived CDR1 and CDR2 are SGHVS and FNYEAQ. The CDR3 length is 22 residues. CDR3 bases: TGTGCCAGCACCCCCTACTTCTCTGGACAGGGCCTCCTCGACCCCATGAACACTGAAGCTTTCTTT. Protein product: CASTPYFSGQGLLDPMNTEAFF.

The J gene is TRBJ1-2, the V gene TRBV11-2; D is undetermined. Germline lookup yields CDR1 SGHAT and CDR2 FQNNGV. V was trimmed by 9 bases and J by 2 bases, leaving 25 bases between them. The CDR3 covers 17 residues. CDR3 region: CASHPQPARTGNYGYTF. CDR3 nucleotide sequence: TGTGCCAGTCACCCCCAGCCCGCGAGGACGGGGAACTATGGCTACACCTTC.

This chain links TRBV6-1 with TRBJ2-5, with 7 bases fitting TRBD2. Trimming cost V 8 bases and J 5 bases; bases outside gene matches: 11. The CDR3 length is 14 residues. From germline, CDR1 is MNHNS and CDR2 SASEGT. CDR3 DNA sequence: TGTGCCAGCTCCTCCTTGGTAGCGGGTGAGACCCAGTACTTC. This codes for CASSSLVAGETQYF.